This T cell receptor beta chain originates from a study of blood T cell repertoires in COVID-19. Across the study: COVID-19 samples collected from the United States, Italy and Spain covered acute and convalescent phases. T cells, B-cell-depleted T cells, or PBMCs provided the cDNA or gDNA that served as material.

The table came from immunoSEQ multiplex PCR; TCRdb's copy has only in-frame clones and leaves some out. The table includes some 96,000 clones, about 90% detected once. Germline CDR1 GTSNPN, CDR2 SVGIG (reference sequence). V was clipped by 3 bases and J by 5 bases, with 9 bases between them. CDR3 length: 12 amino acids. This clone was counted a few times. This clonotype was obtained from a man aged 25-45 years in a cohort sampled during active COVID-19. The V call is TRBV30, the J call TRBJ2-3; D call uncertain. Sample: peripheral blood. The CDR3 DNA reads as TGTGCCTGGAGAGGTGGGCGAGATACGCAGTATTTT. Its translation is CAWRGGRDTQYF. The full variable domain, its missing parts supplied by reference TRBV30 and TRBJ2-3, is SQTIHQWPATLVQPVGSPLSLECTVEGTSNPNLYWYRQAAGRGLQLLFYSVGIGQISSEVPQNLSASRPQDRQFILSSKKLLLSDSGFYLCAWRGGRDTQYFGPGTRLTVL.